The subject of this entry is one T cell receptor beta chain. The sample comes from a study of blood T cell repertoires in COVID-19. Study-level information: There were acute and convalescent COVID-19 samples, and they came from the United States, Italy and Spain.

In the study's own analysis: The authors estimated nucleated cell counts from reference gene primer amplification. Generated by immunoSEQ multiplex PCR, the TCRdb table keeps only in-frame clones and is missing some. For V, J and clone size, that table is used; D and trimming come from the DNA. The sample has 350,000 to 450,000 clones; roughly 92% are singletons. The CDR3 length is 15 residues. J gave up 5 bases and V 6 bases, and 9 bases lay outside the gene matches. Germline CDR1 reads LNHDA; CDR2 reads SQIVND (reference sequence). This chain links TRBV19 with TRBJ1-5, with 8 nucleotides matching TRBD1. The sample consisted of PBMCs or T cells enriched from blood (not recorded which). This sequence was found in a woman aged 35 to 49 who had been exposed to COVID-19. The CDR3 bases are TGTGCCAGTAGAATACAGGGGGTCCTGGATCAGCCCCAGCATTTT. Translating it yields CASRIQGVLDQPQHF.